This TCR beta chain comes out of a study of beta chain features in type 1 diabetes. Study-wide context: The study examined about 110,000,000 sorted cells across all samples.

Every bit of the isolated RNA underwent reverse transcription, so sequencing read expressed TCRB transcripts. Sequenced by immunoSEQ multiplex PCR; TCRdb stores in-frame clones only, minus some. The table has around 500,000 clones, around 28% seen once; the top ten hold roughly 0.06%. Whole-study findings and limits: Patients' naive, central memory and regulatory TCRB repertoires appeared more alike than those of healthy donors. Small HLA sub-analyses could not settle whether HLA shapes TCRB rearrangement.

CDR1 and CDR2 from the germline V gene are SQVTM and ANQGSEA. The CDR3 length is 13 residues. Unmatched junction bases numbered 2, after V lost 6 bases and J lost 2 bases. This clone was found a few times. As yet, its antigen is unknown. Other DNA sequences within the sample encode an identical CDR3. Sequenced input: naive CD4+ T cells from blood. This TCR came from a man between 18 and 29 years old in good health. The chain is built from TRBV29-1 and TRBJ1-1, with 11 bases matching TRBD1. CDR3 sequence (DNA): TGCAGCGTAGGGACAGGGGGAAACACTGAAGCTTTCTTT. Translation gives CSVGTGGNTEAFF.